The sequence of this TCR beta chain was determined in a study of beta chain features in type 1 diabetes. The CDR3 covers 14 residues. Germline V gene sequence: CDR1 SGDLS, CDR2 YYNGEE. V was cut by 0 bases and J by 7 bases, with 11 bases left in between. This clone was picked up a small number of times. What was sequenced were expressed TCRB transcripts, since all of the isolated RNA had been reverse transcribed. This table comes from immunoSEQ multiplex PCR, and its TCRdb copy is limited to in-frame clones, with some not included. The table includes approximately 300,000 clones, roughly 9.6% detected once. Sorting of CD4+ naive, central memory, regulatory and stem cell-like memory cells was performed via CD45RO/CCR7/CD25/CD127/CD95/CD27.

The chain employs TRBV9 and TRBJ1-5; D ambiguous. The sample was naive CD4+ T cells from blood. The TCR sequence derives from a woman aged 30 to 39 in good health. CDR3 nucleotide sequence: TGTGCCAGCAGCGTAGGCCCCTCTCAGCAGCCCCAGCATTTT. It translates to CASSVGPSQQPQHF.